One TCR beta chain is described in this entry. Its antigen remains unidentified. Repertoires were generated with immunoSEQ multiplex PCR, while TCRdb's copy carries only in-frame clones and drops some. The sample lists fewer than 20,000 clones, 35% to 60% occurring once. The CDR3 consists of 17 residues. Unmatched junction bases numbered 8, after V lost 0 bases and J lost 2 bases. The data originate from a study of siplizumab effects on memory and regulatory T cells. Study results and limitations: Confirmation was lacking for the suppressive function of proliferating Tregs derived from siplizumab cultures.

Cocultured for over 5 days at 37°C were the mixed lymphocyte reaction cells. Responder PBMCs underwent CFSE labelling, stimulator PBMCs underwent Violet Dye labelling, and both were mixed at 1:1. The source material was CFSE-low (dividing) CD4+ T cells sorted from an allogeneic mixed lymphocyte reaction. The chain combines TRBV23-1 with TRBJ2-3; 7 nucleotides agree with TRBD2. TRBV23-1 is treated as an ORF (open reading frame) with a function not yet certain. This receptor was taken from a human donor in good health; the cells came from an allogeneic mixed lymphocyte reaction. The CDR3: CASSQSPSGVPTDTQYF. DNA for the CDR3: TGCGCCAGCAGTCAATCGCCCAGCGGGGTTCCCACAGATACGCAGTATTTT.